The 21 T cell receptor beta chains given below trace back to one sample, sequenced in a study of tumor-infiltrating lymphocytes in primary liver carcinoma. They got blood RNA out of unsorted whole blood and also pulled out germline DNA. Reverse transcription of about 0.5 ug total RNA with a constant-region primer produced TCR beta cDNA. Three-round nested multiplex PCR performed with slightly modified ARM-PCR produced the TCR beta libraries. A C-beta reverse primer was combined with TRBV1-TRBV30 forward primers in the first two PCR rounds, and each round had ten to eleven cycles. TCRdb re-called the multiplex PCR reads through MiXCR, storing one row per CDR3 protein. The sample yields 310,000 or so distinct CDR3 sequences, around three fifths seen once. The sequenced sample consisted of peripheral blood. The receptor set was obtained from a woman aged 25 to 39 with primary liver carcinoma and hepatitis B virus infection.

Concerning this clonotype itself: The conserved phenylalanine or tryptophan is not found at the CDR3 terminus, so this likely reflects a read error. The J gene is TRBJ2-3, the V gene TRBV11-2; D not resolved. Per germline, CDR1 SGHAT and CDR2 FQNNGV. Trimming cost V 3 bases and J 7 bases, with 14 bases left between them. The CDR3 is 14 residues long. Here the CDR3 reads CASSLGMGTNTQYS. The DNA for the CDR3 is TGTGCCAGCAGCTTGGGGATGGGTACAAATACGCAGTATTCT.

This clonotype was detected ten times or more. The chain joins TRBV12-3 or TRBV12-4 to TRBJ1-1; D remains ambiguous. There are 11 residues in the CDR3. The ends were cut back, 7 bases at V and 3 bases at J, with 6 bases in the middle. The CDR3: CASTDHTEAFF. The CDR3 coding sequence is TGTGCCAGCACTGACCACACTGAAGCTTTCTTT.

This chain links TRBV5-4 with TRBJ2-3, with 11 bases matching TRBD2. Germline loops: CDR1 SGHNT, CDR2 YYREEE (reference sequence). V shed 2 bases, J shed 4 bases, and the junction held 9 bases outside the gene matches. This CDR3 comprises 17 residues. CDR3 in DNA: TGTGCCAGCAGCTTCTCGACACTAGCGGGAGAGTCAGATACGCAGTATTTT. Encoded protein: CASSFSTLAGESDTQYF.

In this sample, this clonotype turned up a few times. The rearrangement joins TRBV11-2 to TRBJ2-3; D remains unclear. The CDR3 is 13 residues long. The ends were cut back, 7 bases at V and 4 bases at J, with 12 bases in the middle. Germline V lookup: CDR1 SGHAT, CDR2 FQNNGV. The CDR3 loop reads CASNETPPDTQYF. CDR3 DNA: TGTGCCAGCAATGAGACCCCGCCAGATACGCAGTATTTT.

In its sample, this clonotype was seen many times. The V gene is TRBV12-3 or TRBV12-4, the J gene TRBJ1-1; D call uncertain. This CDR3 region has 12 residues. V was pared by 1 base and J by 13 bases, with 13 bases between. The CDR3 here is CASSLVRASVFF. The CDR3 nucleotides read TGTGCCAGCAGTTTAGTGAGGGCGTCAGTTTTCTTT.

Only a few counts were recorded for this clonotype. This could be a read error, since a much larger clone is one nucleotide away. The V call is TRBV12-3 or TRBV12-4, the J call TRBJ1-2; D is perhaps TRBD1 (5 bases). This CDR3 has 12 residues. The CDR3 coding sequence is TGTGTCAGCAGGGCCGACTGGGCCGGCTACACCTTC. It specifies CVSRADWAGYTF.

This clonotype has ten or more counts. V and J are TRBV6-2 or TRBV6-3 and TRBJ2-5; no clear D. CDR3 length equals 11 residues. The V gene's germline CDR1 is MNHEY and CDR2 SVGEGT. Trimming stripped 5 bases from V and 5 bases from J, with 6 bases between. In DNA form, the CDR3 reads TGTGCCAGCAGTCCCCACGAGACCCAGTACTTC. This sequence encodes CASSPHETQYF.

About this clonotype itself: A much larger clone differs by one base, so this may be a read error. The rearrangement joins TRBV29-1 to TRBJ2-1, with D possibly TRBD2 on 6 matching bases. Germline V gene data show CDR1 as SQVTM and CDR2 as ANQGSEA. The CDR3 runs 15 residues. CDR3 sequence: CSVAAKPGSSNEQIF. CDR3 nucleotides: TGCAGCGTAGCCGCCAAACCCGGGAGTTCCAATGAGCAGATCTTC.

Remarks on this clonotype: A much larger clone differs by one base, so this may be a read error. The chain joins TRBV4-3 to TRBJ2-5, with 13 bases lining up with TRBD2. V was clipped by 5 bases and J by 5 bases; unmatched bases: 5. The V gene's germline CDR1 is LGHNA and CDR2 YSLEER. The length of the CDR3 is 15 residues. The chain's CDR3 is CASSTLAGGNETQYF. CDR3 nucleotide sequence: TGCGCCAGCAGCACACTAGCGGGAGGGAACGAGACCCAGTACTTC.

As concerns this clonotype: Possible read error: a much larger clone is one base away. This chain uses TRBV10-2 with TRBJ2-7, with D unclear. CDR1 and CDR2 from the germline V gene are WSHSY and SAAADI. This CDR3 contains 13 residues. V lost 3 bases and J 3 bases, leaving 9 bases between the germline ends. The DNA of the CDR3 is TGCGCCAGCAGTGACCCGGCCCTCTACGAGCAGTACTTC. The encoded protein is CASSDPALYEQYF.

As regards this clonotype: At one end the junction does not follow the germline gene, possibly because of a read error. The rearrangement links TRBV11-1 to TRBJ2-5, with no clear D. Per the germline V gene, CDR1 is SGHAT and CDR2 is FQDESV (reference sequence). This CDR3 has 13 amino acids. CDR3 region: CASSLRGGVTQYF. The CDR3 DNA reads as TGTGCCAGCAGCTTAAGAGGCGGAGTGACCCAGTATTTC.

With respect to this clonotype: A read error may explain this, as a much larger clone is one base away. The chain is built from TRBV11-2 and TRBJ2-1; D is uncertain. Trimming took off 6 bases at V and 9 bases at J, with 18 bases between the two ends. CDR3 length equals 14 residues. The germline CDR1 and CDR2 sequences are SGHAT and FQNNGV. The CDR3 sequence: CASSRQVVGIEQFF. In DNA, the CDR3 is TGTGCCAGCAGTAGACAAGTGGTTGGCATTGAGCAGTTCTTC. The variable domain in full, completed from reference TRBV11-2 and TRBJ2-1, reads EAGVAQSPRYKIIEKRQSVAFWCNPISGHATLYWYQQILGQGPKLLIQFQNNGVVDDSQLPKDRFSAERLKGVDSTLKIQPAKLEDSAVYLCASSRQVVGIEQFFGPGTRLTVL.

A word on this clonotype: One end of the junction does not line up with germline, which may come from a read error. The V and J genes are TRBV11-2 and TRBJ2-7; the D gene is possibly TRBD1 (5 bases). Germline CDR1 and CDR2: SGHAT and FQNNGV. The CDR3 is 16 amino acids. The CDR3 region has the DNA TGTGCCAGCAGCCTGGGGCATTGGACGAGCTCCTACGAGCAGTGCTTC. Its translation: CASSLGHWTSSYEQCF.

Note on this clonotype: This may be a read error: a much more frequent sequence differs by one nucleotide. This chain joins TRBV4-1 and TRBJ1-4; 12 bases match TRBD1. Germline V lookup: CDR1 MGHRA, CDR2 YSYEKL. This CDR3 contains 16 residues. CDR3 sequence reads: CVSSTRDRGRGEKLFF. DNA of the CDR3: TGCGTCAGCAGCACCCGGGACAGGGGGCGCGGTGAAAAACTGTTTTTT.

Note on this clonotype: At one of its ends the junction is not consistent with the germline gene, which may arise from a read error. The rearrangement links TRBV11-2 to TRBJ2-1; the D gene could be TRBD1 or TRBD2 (5 bases each). The CDR3 totals 14 residues. Germline V gene sequence: CDR1 SGHAT, CDR2 FQNNGV. This CDR3 is CVSSSVPGGNEQFF. CDR3 DNA sequence: TGTGTCAGCAGTTCTGTCCCTGGGGGCAATGAGCAGTTCTTC.

The gene calls are TRBV6-1 and TRBJ1-2; D unresolved. V shed 5 bases and J shed 4 bases, with 11 bases lying between them. The CDR3 has 13 residues. CDR1 and CDR2 from the germline V gene are MNHNS and SASEGT. The CDR3 DNA reads TGTGCCAGCAGTCACAAAGAGGGCTATGGCTACACCTTC. It translates to CASSHKEGYGYTF.

The chain is built from TRBV19 and TRBJ2-1; possibly TRBD2 for D (6 bases). Trimming took 4 bases from V and 6 from J, leaving 7 bases between them. The CDR3 has 12 residues. From germline, CDR1 is LNHDA and CDR2 SQIVND (reference sequence). The CDR3 coding sequence is TGTGCCAGTAGTACCGGGGGCAATGAGCAGTTCTTC. Encoded protein: CASSTGGNEQFF.

The V and J genes are TRBV29-1 and TRBJ1-1; possible D gene TRBD1, 6 bases. There are 13 residues in the CDR3. V lost 7 bases and J lost 6, with 18 bases in between. Germline V gives CDR1 SQVTM, CDR2 ANQGSEA. In DNA, the CDR3 is TGCAGCGAATCTACCGGGGGCTGGCCTGAAGCTTTCTTT. Encoded protein: CSESTGGWPEAFF.

To note about this clonotype: The CDR3 does not close with the conserved phenylalanine or tryptophan, likely indicating a read error. It is unclear where the CDR3 begins or ends on the DNA, so no DNA is shown, and the CDR3 is as TCRdb lists it. The V and J genes are TRBV11-2 and TRBJ2-1. The CDR3 has 13 residues if both end residues are counted. The germline V gene has CDR1 SGHAT and CDR2 FQNNGV. CDR3 loop: CASSLRVGNEQFL.

The rearrangement uses TRBV11-2 and TRBJ2-5; the match to TRBD2 covers 10 bases. V shed 4 bases, J shed 7 bases, and the junction held 9 bases outside the gene matches. Germline values: CDR1 SGHAT, CDR2 FQNNGV. The CDR3 length is 15 residues. The CDR3 loop is CASSSLAGVEGTQYF. In DNA form, the CDR3 reads TGTGCCAGCAGCTCGCTAGCGGGAGTGGAGGGGACCCAGTACTTC.

Notes on this clonotype: The conserved phenylalanine or tryptophan is not found at the CDR3 terminus, so this likely reflects a read error. No DNA is shown, since the ends of the CDR3 on it are uncertain; the CDR3 is the one TCRdb lists. CDR3 protein: CVSSLDFLAGDGFL. The chain is built from TRBV11-2 and TRBJ2-1; no check of the table's D call, TRBD2, against the DNA was made. Germline loops: CDR1 SGHAT, CDR2 FQNNGV. The CDR3 spans 14 residues, counting both ends.